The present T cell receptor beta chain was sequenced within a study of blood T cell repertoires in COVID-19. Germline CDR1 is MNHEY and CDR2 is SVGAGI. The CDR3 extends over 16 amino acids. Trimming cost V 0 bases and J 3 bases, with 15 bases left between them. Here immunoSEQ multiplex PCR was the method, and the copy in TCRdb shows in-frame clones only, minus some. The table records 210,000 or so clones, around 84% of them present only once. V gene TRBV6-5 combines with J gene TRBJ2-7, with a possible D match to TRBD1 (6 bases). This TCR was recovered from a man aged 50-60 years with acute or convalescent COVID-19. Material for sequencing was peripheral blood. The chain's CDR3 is CASSYSRQVPLYEQYF. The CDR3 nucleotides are TGTGCCAGCAGTTACTCCAGACAGGTTCCCCTCTACGAGCAGTACTTC.